Each of the 18 T cell receptor beta chains below was sequenced from the same sample in a study of human T cells and chemical hapten exposure. Each CDR3 protein is one row after TCRdb ran MiXCR on the RACE reads. The repertoire consists of tens of thousands of distinct CDR3 sequences, with about 8% occurring once and the leading ten covering around 3.3%. Time point specified: patch test 2, 6 weeks after DPC sensitization. Treatment described: therapeutic diphenylcyclopropenone sensitization with weekly scalp DPC. Specimen: whole blood, collected in connection with sensitization to the hapten diphenylcyclopropenone (DPC). The receptors stem from a woman aged 50 to 60 with alopecia areata. Some clones in this sample may be carry-over from other donors' samples.

This clonotype was counted between two and nine times. The chain carries TRBV7-9 and TRBJ2-6; D unresolved. V lost 5 bases to trimming and J lost 4 bases, with 9 bases between them. This CDR3 comprises 14 residues. CDR1 is SEHNR, CDR2 FQNEAQ, per germline (reference sequence). The CDR3 DNA follows: TGTGCCAGCAGCGTATGGCAGGGGGCCAACGTCCTGACTTTC. Protein: CASSVWQGANVLTF.

The rearrangement joins TRBV12-3 or TRBV12-4 to TRBJ1-5, with D possibly matching TRBD1 (5 bases). The CDR3 extends over 13 amino acids. V lost 4 bases to trimming and J lost 8 bases, with 12 bases between them. The CDR3 loop is CASSSQDQKPQHF. The CDR3 bases are TGTGCCAGCAGTTCACAGGATCAAAAGCCCCAGCATTTT.

This clonotype was observed a handful of times. V gene TRBV10-3 combines with J gene TRBJ2-7; perhaps TRBD2 as D (6 bases). V gave up 7 bases and J gave up 3 bases, with 7 bases separating them. Germline V gene data show CDR1 as ENHRY and CDR2 as SYGVKD. CDR3 length equals 11 residues. The CDR3 here is CAITGGYEQYF. The CDR3 DNA is TGTGCCATCACCGGGGGCTACGAGCAGTACTTC.

J is TRBJ2-7 and V is TRBV7-2, with D perhaps matching TRBD1 (6 bases). Trimming removed 1 base at V and 2 bases at J, with 9 bases between. Germline lookup yields CDR1 SGHTA and CDR2 FQGNSA. The CDR3 is 14 residues long. The CDR3 coding sequence is TGTGCCAGCAGCTTAGTGCAGGGGCCCTACGAGCAGTACTTC. Amino acids: CASSLVQGPYEQYF.

The sample holds many counts of this clonotype. The J gene is TRBJ1-6, the V gene TRBV27; D is ambiguous. The germline V gene encodes CDR1 MNHEY and CDR2 SMNVEV (reference sequence). The CDR3 totals 15 residues. The ends were cut back, 3 bases at V and 2 bases at J, with 8 bases in the middle. In DNA, the CDR3 is TGTGCCAGCAGTTTGATGCCTACCTATAATTCACCCCTCCACTTT. Translation gives CASSLMPTYNSPLHF.

This chain links TRBV28 with TRBJ2-7; D possibly corresponds to TRBD1 (6 bases). Germline CDR1 reads MDHEN; CDR2 reads SYDVKM. Trimming stripped 2 bases from V and 4 bases from J, with 18 bases between. This CDR3 comprises 16 residues. The CDR3 region has the DNA TGTGCCAGCAGTTTACGCTACCCCGGGACACCTTACGAGCAGTACTTC. Its protein is CASSLRYPGTPYEQYF.

In this sample, this clonotype turned up many times. CDR3 region: CASSYMVAYEQYF. CDR3 in DNA: TGTGCCAGCAGTTATATGGTTGCCTACGAGCAGTACTTC. The chain couples TRBV12-3 or TRBV12-4 to TRBJ2-7; no definite D call. Trimming removed 4 bases from V and 2 bases from J, with 9 bases in between. The CDR3 contains 13 residues.

The table lists this clonotype with a few counts. The chain employs TRBV20-1 and TRBJ1-4; D may be TRBD1 (6 bases). The V gene lost 4 bases and the J gene lost 8 bases, with 17 bases spanning the gap. The CDR3 is 14 residues long. Per germline, CDR1 DFQATT and CDR2 SNEGSKA (reference sequence). CDR3 residues: CSATLGQGNEKLFF. The CDR3 region has the DNA TGCAGTGCTACGCTGGGGCAGGGGAACGAAAAACTGTTTTTT.

This chain links TRBV11-2 with TRBJ2-2; D could derive from TRBD1 or TRBD2 (5 bases each). Germline CDR1 reads SGHAT; CDR2 reads FQNNGV. Trimming removed 7 bases at V and 0 bases at J, with 18 bases between. CDR3 length equals 17 residues. The CDR3 coding sequence is TGTGCCAGCACCCGAACTACCGGGACGCCGAACACCGGGGAGCTGTTTTTT. It translates to CASTRTTGTPNTGELFF.

This clonotype was detected only a few times. The J gene is TRBJ2-1, the V gene TRBV19; D is possibly TRBD2 (6 bases). The V gene lost 4 bases and the J gene lost 13 bases, with 11 bases spanning the gap. CDR3 size: 11 residues. Germline V gene sequence: CDR1 LNHDA, CDR2 SQIVND (reference sequence). The CDR3 nucleotides are TGTGCCAGTAGTAACGGGGGTCCCCAGTTCTTC. Amino acids: CASSNGGPQFF.

This clonotype came up many times. J is TRBJ1-1 and V is TRBV28; D is uncertain. The V gene lost 6 bases and the J gene lost 3 bases, with 14 bases spanning the gap. There are 14 residues in the CDR3. The germline V gene has CDR1 MDHEN and CDR2 SYDVKM. CDR3: CASSWVPGDTEAFF. Written as DNA, the CDR3 is TGTGCCAGCAGCTGGGTCCCCGGGGACACTGAAGCTTTCTTT.

The J gene is TRBJ2-1, the V gene TRBV12-3 or TRBV12-4, with 12 bases lining up with TRBD2. V shed 5 bases, J shed 5 bases, and the junction held 1 base outside the gene matches. This CDR3 contains 14 residues. CDR3 in DNA: TGTGCCAGCAGTAGACTAGCGGGGGACAATGAGCAGTTCTTC. This translates into CASSRLAGDNEQFF.

This clonotype was observed at least ten times. The V gene is TRBV10-2, the J gene TRBJ1-1; unclear D gene. This CDR3 comprises 11 residues. Trimming removed 5 bases from V and 6 bases from J, with 7 bases in between. The V gene's germline CDR1 is WSHSY and CDR2 SAAADI. This CDR3 reads CASSTDAEAFF. The CDR3, as DNA: TGCGCCAGCAGTACAGACGCTGAAGCTTTCTTT.

This clonotype was counted only a few times. Here the CDR3 reads CATSPGAGGGFDTQYF. The CDR3 coding sequence is TGTGCCACCAGCCCGGGGGCGGGCGGGGGATTTGATACGCAGTATTTT. This chain uses TRBV24-1 with TRBJ2-3, with a weak D call TRBD2 (7 bases). This CDR3 is 16 amino acids long. The germline gives CDR1 KGHDR, CDR2 SFDVKD. V gave up 7 bases and J gave up 6 bases, with 22 bases separating them.

In this sample, this clonotype turned up a few times. This chain links TRBV7-8 with TRBJ1-4, with a possible D match to TRBD1 (6 bases). CDR3 length: 15 residues. Trimming pared 8 bases from V and 1 base from J, leaving 14 bases between. CDR1 is SGHVS, CDR2 FQNEAQ, per germline. The DNA for the CDR3 is TGTGCCAGCTCCCATCAAGGGGGAACTAATGAAAAACTGTTTTTT. The encoded protein is CASSHQGGTNEKLFF.

The table lists this clonotype with a few counts. The chain carries TRBV29-1 and TRBJ2-7; tentatively, D is TRBD2 (6 bases). CDR1 SQVTM and CDR2 ANQGSEA come from the germline V gene. The V end was cut by 4 bases, the J end by 2 bases, with 12 bases between. CDR3 length: 13 residues. The CDR3 DNA reads TGCAGCGTTGCGGGACTCGGCGCCTACGAGCAGTACTTC. Translated: CSVAGLGAYEQYF.

This chain uses TRBV24-1 with TRBJ1-1; 7 bases line up with TRBD1. Germline trimming cut 4 bases from V and 8 bases from J; bases unmatched to any gene: 3. CDR1 and CDR2 (germline): KGHDR, SFDVKD. The CDR3 totals 12 residues. CDR3 coding DNA: TGTGCCACCAGTGACCGGACAGGAGAAGCTTTCTTT. It yields the protein CATSDRTGEAFF.

This chain joins TRBV10-2 and TRBJ1-5, with unresolved D. CDR1 is WSHSY and CDR2 is SAAADI in the germline V gene. V dropped 3 bases and J dropped 0 bases, with 6 bases sitting between them. The CDR3 extends over 14 amino acids. DNA for the CDR3: TGCGCCAGCAGTGAACCGTTTAGCAATCAGCCCCAGCATTTT. It translates to CASSEPFSNQPQHF.